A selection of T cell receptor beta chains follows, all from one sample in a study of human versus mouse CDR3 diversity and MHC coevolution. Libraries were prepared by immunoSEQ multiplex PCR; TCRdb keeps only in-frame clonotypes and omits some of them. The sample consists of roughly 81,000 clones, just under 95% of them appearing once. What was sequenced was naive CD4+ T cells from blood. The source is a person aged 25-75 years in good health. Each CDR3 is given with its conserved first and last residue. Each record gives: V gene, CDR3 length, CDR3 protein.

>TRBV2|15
CASSELLQPNTEAFF
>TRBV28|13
CASTLRSPYEQYF
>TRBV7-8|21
CASSLLEVAGGYGYGTDTQYF
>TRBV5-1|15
CASSLGQGEHHGYTF
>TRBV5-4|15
CASSLGSGSSETQYF
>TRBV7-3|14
CASSPGQGNTEAFF
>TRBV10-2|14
CASSDTGGAEKLFF
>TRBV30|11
CAWSSGTRQYF
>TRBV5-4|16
CASSPGLAGDTDTQYF
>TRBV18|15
CASSPGPGSNQPQHF
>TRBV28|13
CASSSGQTYEQYF
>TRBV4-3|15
CASSQMGGAKNIQYF
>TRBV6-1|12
CASRRPLRPLHF
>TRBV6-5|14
CASRKGQGSYEQYF
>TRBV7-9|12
CASNSGVYEQYF
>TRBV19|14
CASSRDRGNTEAFF
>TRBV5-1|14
CASSLEGRYTEAFF
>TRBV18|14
CASSQAYRDTEAFF
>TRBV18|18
CASSPLVDSGRGLSGYTF
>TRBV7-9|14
CASSFLGGNTEAFF
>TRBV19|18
CASSILLAGPARIGELFF
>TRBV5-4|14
CASSPRTVDYGYTF
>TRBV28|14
CASSDTGSFYGYTF